This T cell receptor (beta chain) was sequenced during a study of shared clonotypes between healthy human individuals. Terminally differentiated effector memory CD45RA+ cells were left out of the naive CD8 fraction, which was CD45RO-negative and positively selected for CCR7. Clones were read by immunoSEQ multiplex PCR, and TCRdb kept only the in-frame ones, dropping some. The data contain under 1 million clones, 80% to 95% of them singletons. The germline V gene encodes CDR1 SGHVS and CDR2 FQNEAQ. The CDR3 length is 13 residues. Deletions cut 1 base from V and 5 bases from J, with 9 bases between. The sequence was collected from a young man in good health. Sequencing was done on a sample of naive CD8+ T cells sorted from blood. The rearrangement joins TRBV7-8 to TRBJ2-7; TRBD2 might be the D (5 bases). CDR3 in DNA: TGTGCCAGCAGCTTAGTTGAGGGCGACGAGCAGTACTTC. It encodes CASSLVEGDEQYF.